A single T cell receptor (beta chain) is shown here with its context. Germline assignment: CDR1 LNHDA and CDR2 SQIVND (reference sequence). The CDR3 covers 15 residues. The junction had 5 bases not matched to a gene; V was cut back by 5 bases and J by 5 bases. This entry comes from a study of blood T cell repertoires in COVID-19. Looking at the study overall: COVID-19 samples collected from the United States, Italy and Spain covered acute and convalescent phases. In each case, the material was cDNA or gDNA derived from T cells, B-cell-depleted T cells, or PBMCs.

Authors' analysis steps: Reference gene primer amplification in the assay estimated nucleated cell counts. This table comes from immunoSEQ multiplex PCR, and its TCRdb copy is limited to in-frame clones, with some not included. The V and J calls and clone size were taken over from that table, and D and trimming were inferred from the DNA. The sample comprises over 130,000 clones, 80% to 90% of which are singletons, and around 3.3% rests with the top ten. The receptor was isolated from a man in his 70s with acute or convalescent COVID-19. Material: peripheral blood. The V and J genes are TRBV19 and TRBJ2-2, with 10 positions matching TRBD1. The DNA of the CDR3 is TGTGCCAGTAGTCTCCCGGGACAGGGGACCGGGGAGCTGTTTTTT. The encoded protein is CASSLPGQGTGELFF.